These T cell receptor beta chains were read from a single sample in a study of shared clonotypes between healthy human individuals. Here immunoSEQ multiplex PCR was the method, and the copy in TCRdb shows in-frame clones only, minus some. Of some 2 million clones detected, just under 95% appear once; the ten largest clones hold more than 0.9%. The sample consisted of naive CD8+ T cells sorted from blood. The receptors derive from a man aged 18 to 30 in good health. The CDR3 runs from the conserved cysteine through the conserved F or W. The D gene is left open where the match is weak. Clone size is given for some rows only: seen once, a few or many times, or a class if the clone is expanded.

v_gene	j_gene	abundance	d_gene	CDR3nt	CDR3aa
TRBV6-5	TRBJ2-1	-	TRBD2	TGTGCCAGCAGGAGCGGGGCCAGCTCCTACAATGAGCAGTTCTTC	CASRSGASSYNEQFF
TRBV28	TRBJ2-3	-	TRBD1	TGTGCCAGCAGTTTCCCAGGGGGCATCGATACGCAGTATTTT	CASSFPGGIDTQYF
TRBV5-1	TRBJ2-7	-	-	TGCGCCAGCAGCTTCGAGGACGCCCGCTCCTACGAGCAGTACTTC	CASSFEDARSYEQYF
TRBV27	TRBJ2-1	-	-	TGTGCCAGCAGTTTAGAGGGGACTGAGCAGTTCTTC	CASSLEGTEQFF
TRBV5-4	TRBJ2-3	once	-	TGTGCCAGCAGCTTGGATACCTCCACAGATACGCAGTATTTT	CASSLDTSTDTQYF
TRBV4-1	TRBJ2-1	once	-	TGCGCCAGCAGCCAGAGCTTGAATGAGCAGTTCTTC	CASSQSLNEQFF
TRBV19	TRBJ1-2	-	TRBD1	TGTGCCAGTAATCCAAACCGGGACAGGTGGGGAGGCTACACCTTC	CASNPNRDRWGGYTF
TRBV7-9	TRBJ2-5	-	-	TGTGCCAGCAGCTTATGGGCGGGGAACAAAGAGACCCAGTACTTC	CASSLWAGNKETQYF
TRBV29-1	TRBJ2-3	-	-	TGCAGCGTTGATGGAACGGGGGCGGACACAGATACGCAGTATTTT	CSVDGTGADTDTQYF
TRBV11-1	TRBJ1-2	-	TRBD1	TGTGCCAGCAGCAGGGCCGGGACAGGGGATGGCTACACCTTC	CASSRAGTGDGYTF
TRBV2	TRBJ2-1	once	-	TGTGCCAGCAGGCCGGGACCCTGGGAGCATGAGCAGTTCTTC	CASRPGPWEHEQFF
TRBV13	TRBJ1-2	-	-	TGTGCCAGCAGCGGAGGGATACCTAACTATGGCTACACCTTC	CASSGGIPNYGYTF
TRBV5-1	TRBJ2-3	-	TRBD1	TGCGCCAGCAGCACGGACAGGGTGACAGATACGCAGTATTTT	CASSTDRVTDTQYF
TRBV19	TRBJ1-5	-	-	TGTGCCAGTAGTATAGTCGGAGGGAGAAGCAATCAGCCCCAGCATTTT	CASSIVGGRSNQPQHF
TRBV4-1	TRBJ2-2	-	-	TGCGCCAGCAGCGTTGGACCCACCTCCGGGGTCGGGGAGCTGTTTTTT	CASSVGPTSGVGELFF
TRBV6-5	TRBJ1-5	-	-	TGTGCCAGCAGTTATCGGGGCAGCAATCAGCCCCAGCATTTT	CASSYRGSNQPQHF
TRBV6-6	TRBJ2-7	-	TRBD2	TGTGCCAGCACCCTAGCGGTTAACTACGAGCAGTACTTC	CASTLAVNYEQYF
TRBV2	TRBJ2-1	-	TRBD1	TGTGCCAGTAATGGACAGGGGGCCTACAATGAGCAGTTCTTC	CASNGQGAYNEQFF
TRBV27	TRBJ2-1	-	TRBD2	TGTGCCAGCAGCCTTAGCGGGACCTACAATGAGCAGTTCTTC	CASSLSGTYNEQFF
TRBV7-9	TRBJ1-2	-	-	TGTGCCAGCAGCTTGGGAGGGGACTATGGCTACACCTTC	CASSLGGDYGYTF
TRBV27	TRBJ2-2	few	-	TGTGCCAGCAGCATACCGGGACCTGTGGCCGGGGAGCTGTTTTTT	CASSIPGPVAGELFF
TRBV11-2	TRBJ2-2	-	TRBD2	TGTGCCAGCAGCCTACCACTAGCGGAGCCGAACACCGGGGAGCTGTTTTTT	CASSLPLAEPNTGELFF
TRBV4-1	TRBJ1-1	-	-	TGCGCCAGCAGCCAAGTCCGAGGGGGGGTGAACACTGAAGCTTTCTTT	CASSQVRGGVNTEAFF
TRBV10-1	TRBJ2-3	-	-	TGCGCCAGCAGGGAGGGCTGGGACACAGATACGCAGTATTTT	CASREGWDTDTQYF
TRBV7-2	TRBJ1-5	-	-	TGTGCCAGCAGCTTAAGGGGTCAGCCCCAGCATTTT	CASSLRGQPQHF
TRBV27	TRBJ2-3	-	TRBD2	TGTGCCAGCAGTTTGTGGGAGGGCCACACAGATACGCAGTATTTT	CASSLWEGHTDTQYF
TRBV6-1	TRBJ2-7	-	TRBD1	TGTGCCAGCAGTGAATCCAACTCGGACAGGTGGATATGGCAGTACTTC	CASSESNSDRWIWQYF
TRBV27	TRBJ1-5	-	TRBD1	TGTGCCAGCGCCGGACAGGGGGGCAATCAGCCCCAGCATTTT	CASAGQGGNQPQHF